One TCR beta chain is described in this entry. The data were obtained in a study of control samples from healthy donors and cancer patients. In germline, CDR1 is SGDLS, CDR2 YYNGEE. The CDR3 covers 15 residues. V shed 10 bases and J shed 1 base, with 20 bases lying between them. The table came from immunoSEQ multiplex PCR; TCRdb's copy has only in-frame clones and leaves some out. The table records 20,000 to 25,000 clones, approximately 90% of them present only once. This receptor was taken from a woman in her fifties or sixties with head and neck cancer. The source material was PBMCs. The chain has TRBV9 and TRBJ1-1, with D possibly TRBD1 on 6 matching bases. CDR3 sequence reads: CASQLEGEGNTEAFF. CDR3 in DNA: TGTGCCTCCCAGCTTGAGGGGGAGGGGAACACTGAAGCTTTCTTT.